The 26 T cell receptor beta chains below come from one sample, sequenced in a study of cytomegalovirus exposure and HLA in healthy donors. The primer mix had 60 Vbeta and 13 Jbeta primers. Method: immunoSEQ multiplex PCR; TCRdb's copy keeps in-frame clones and lacks some. The sample lists more than 65,000 clones, about 78% occurring once. The material sequenced was PBMCs. The receptor set was obtained from a man between 18 and 35 years old in good health and CMV-seropositive.

This chain links TRBV19 with TRBJ2-5; perhaps TRBD1 as D (6 bases). This CDR3 spans 13 amino acids. Trimming removed 4 bases at V and 5 bases at J, with 11 bases between. Looked up from germline, CDR1 is LNHDA and CDR2 is SQIVND (reference sequence). This CDR3 reads CASSTQGRETQYF. The CDR3 DNA follows: TGTGCCAGTAGTACACAGGGACGGGAGACCCAGTACTTC.

The chain links TRBV28 to TRBJ2-7; 10 bases are a match to TRBD2. With V trimmed by 2 bases and J by 3 bases, 4 bases remained unmatched. The CDR3 sequence is 15 residues long. Per the germline V gene, CDR1 is MDHEN and CDR2 is SYDVKM. CDR3 protein: CASSLLGTSVYEQYF. CDR3 coding DNA: TGTGCCAGCAGTTTACTCGGGACTAGCGTCTACGAGCAGTACTTC.

This clone has only a few counts. The chain joins TRBV19 to TRBJ1-5, with 8 nucleotides matching TRBD1. Germline trimming cut 3 bases from V and 1 base from J; bases unmatched to any gene: 2. The CDR3 length is 15 residues. Germline CDR1 is LNHDA and CDR2 is SQIVND (reference sequence). The CDR3 here is CASSIWTGSNQPQHF. The CDR3 bases are TGTGCCAGTAGTATCTGGACAGGGAGCAATCAGCCCCAGCATTTT.

V gene TRBV11-2 combines with J gene TRBJ1-4; weak D call: TRBD1 (6 bases). Looked up from germline, CDR1 is SGHAT and CDR2 is FQNNGV. CDR3 length equals 16 residues. Trimming removed 5 bases from V and 8 bases from J, with 21 bases in between. CDR3 nucleotides: TGTGCCAGCAGCCCAGACAGGTCGGGAGGTGGAGAAAAACTGTTTTTT. This sequence encodes CASSPDRSGGGEKLFF.

The V and J genes are TRBV28 and TRBJ1-1; perhaps TRBD1 as D (6 bases). CDR1 and CDR2 from the germline V gene are MDHEN and SYDVKM. Deletions cut 6 bases from V and 0 bases from J, with 11 bases between. The CDR3 is 14 amino acids. The DNA for the CDR3 is TGTGCCAGCAGCCCACAGGGCTTGAACACTGAAGCTTTCTTT. Amino acids: CASSPQGLNTEAFF.

The rearrangement links TRBV4-2 to TRBJ2-2; 8 nucleotides agree with TRBD1. The CDR3 contains 16 residues. Germline assignment: CDR1 LGHNA and CDR2 YNFKEQ. After removal of 1 base from V and 5 bases from J, the junction contained 6 bases not matched to a gene. CDR3 nucleotides: TGTGCCAGCAGCCAAGCCCCAGGGGGCGCGACCGGGGAGCTGTTTTTT. It translates to CASSQAPGGATGELFF.

The J gene is TRBJ1-5, the V gene TRBV4-1, with a tentative D call TRBD1 (6 bases). Deletions cut 0 bases from V and 6 bases from J, with 12 bases between. There are 15 residues in the CDR3. The germline CDR1 and CDR2 sequences are MGHRA and YSYEKL. The CDR3 sequence: CASSQETGTGQPQHF. CDR3 sequence (DNA): TGCGCCAGCAGCCAAGAAACAGGGACGGGTCAGCCCCAGCATTTT.

The chain carries TRBV14 and TRBJ2-3; 7 nucleotides line up with TRBD1. Germline CDR1 is SGHDN and CDR2 is FVKESK. There are 14 residues in the CDR3. V lost 7 bases to trimming and J lost 3 bases; unmatched junction nucleotides: 7. The CDR3 region has the DNA TGTGCCAGCACCATAAGGGGGCGGACAGATACGCAGTATTTT. This gives the protein CASTIRGRTDTQYF.

The chain combines TRBV9 with TRBJ1-5; maybe TRBD1 (5 bases). The germline CDR1 and CDR2 sequences are SGDLS and YYNGEE. Trimming shortened V by 0 bases and J by 5 bases, and 9 bases separated the two germline ends. The CDR3 is 14 residues long. The CDR3 protein is CASSVDGGYQPQHF. The CDR3 nucleotides read TGTGCCAGCAGCGTAGATGGGGGGTATCAGCCCCAGCATTTT.

The chain's CDR3 is CATTGSNYGYTF. CDR3 DNA sequence: TGTGCCACGACAGGGTCTAACTATGGCTACACCTTC. V is TRBV25-1 and J is TRBJ1-2; 7 bases align to TRBD1. This CDR3 spans 12 amino acids. Germline-derived CDR1 and CDR2 are MGHDK and SYGVNS. The trim removed 10 bases at V and 0 bases at J, leaving 2 bases unmatched.

This clone was observed once. The chain joins TRBV14 to TRBJ2-7; TRBD1 agrees at 7 bases. This CDR3 contains 13 residues. Germline CDR1 reads SGHDN; CDR2 reads FVKESK. The ends lost 6 bases at V and 3 bases at J; junction bases unmatched: 5. The CDR3 loop is CASREQGFYEQYF. The CDR3 DNA is TGTGCCAGCAGGGAACAGGGGTTCTACGAGCAGTACTTC.

This clone showed up just a few times. The chain couples TRBV18 to TRBJ2-7; 7 nucleotides agree with TRBD1. CDR1 is KGHSH and CDR2 is LQKENI in the germline V gene. The CDR3 extends over 13 amino acids. The J segment lost 5 bases and the V segment lost 1 base, leaving 2 bases of the junction unmatched. The CDR3 spells CASSPLQGDEQYF. CDR3 DNA sequence: TGTGCCAGCTCACCACTCCAGGGGGACGAGCAGTACTTC. The variable domain in full, completed from reference TRBV18 and TRBJ2-7, reads NAGVMQNPRHLVRRRGQEARLRCSPMKGHSHVYWYRQLPEEGLKFMVYLQKENIIDESGMPKERFSAEFPKEGPSILRIQQVVRGDSAAYFCASSPLQGDEQYFGPGTRLTVT.

J is TRBJ2-7 and V is TRBV7-8; 10 nucleotides match TRBD2. The CDR3 is 16 amino acids. V was pared by 6 bases and J by 0 bases, with 8 bases of the junction left unmatched. CDR1 is SGHVS and CDR2 is FQNEAQ in the germline V gene. The CDR3 region has the DNA TGTGCCAGCAGGGCTAGCGGGAGTCGGATCTCCTACGAGCAGTACTTC. It translates to CASRASGSRISYEQYF. Using reference TRBV7-8 and TRBJ2-7 for the parts outside the CDR3, the full variable domain is GAGVSQSPRYKVAKRGQDVALRCDPISGHVSLFWYQQALGQGPEFLTYFQNEAQLDKSGLPSDRFFAERPEGSVSTLKIQRTQQEDSAVYLCASRASGSRISYEQYFGPGTRLTVT.

The chain couples TRBV2 to TRBJ2-3; TRBD2 matches at 8 bases. Germline V gene lookup returns CDR1 SNHLY and CDR2 FYNNEI. The CDR3 has 14 amino acids. Trimming cost V 6 bases and J 1 base; bases outside gene matches: 3. The CDR3 reads CASSREGGTDTQYF. CDR3 DNA: TGTGCCAGCAGCCGGGAGGGTGGCACAGATACGCAGTATTTT.

J is TRBJ2-7 and V is TRBV6-6, with TRBD2 identical over 8 bases. CDR1 and CDR2 (germline): MNHNY, SVGAGI (reference sequence). The CDR3 is made up of 15 amino acids. V lost 6 bases and J lost 3; bases outside the gene matches: 10. CDR3 residues: CASRRLASLNYEQYF. In nucleotides, the CDR3 is TGTGCCAGCAGACGACTAGCGTCCCTCAACTACGAGCAGTACTTC.

V and J are TRBV19 and TRBJ2-5, with 11 bases that match TRBD2. This CDR3 has 15 amino acids. J lost 5 bases, V lost 3 bases, and 5 bases had no gene match. Germline CDR1 LNHDA, CDR2 SQIVND (reference sequence). CDR3 sequence (DNA): TGTGCCAGTAGTATCCCCCTAGCGGGAGGCGAGACCCAGTACTTC. Residues: CASSIPLAGGETQYF.

The chain combines TRBV7-9 with TRBJ1-5, with 10 bases fitting TRBD1. Germline CDR1 reads SEHNR; CDR2 reads FQNEAQ (reference sequence). Trimming cost V 4 bases and J 6 bases; bases outside gene matches: 9. CDR3 length: 16 residues. CDR3 in amino acids: CASSSFGQGGGQPQHF. The DNA for the CDR3 is TGTGCCAGCAGCTCTTTCGGACAGGGGGGTGGTCAGCCCCAGCATTTT. Based on the CDR3 plus reference TRBV7-9 and TRBJ1-5, the full variable domain is DTGVSQNPRHKITKRGQNVTFRCDPISEHNRLYWYRQTLGQGPEFLTYFQNEAQLEKSRLLSDRFSAERPKGSFSTLEIQRTEQGDSAMYLCASSSFGQGGGQPQHFGDGTRLSIL.

The V and J genes are TRBV29-1 and TRBJ1-2, with unresolved D. Germline CDR1 and CDR2: SQVTM and ANQGSEA. The CDR3 is 14 amino acids. V was cut by 6 bases and J by 10 bases, with 24 bases left in between. CDR3 DNA: TGCAGCGTGAGGGTGACTTGGGAGGATAGGGACTACACCTTC. Translated, it gives CSVRVTWEDRDYTF.

The chain recombines TRBV28 with TRBJ1-5; 9 nucleotides agree with TRBD1. Trimming removed 5 bases from V and 7 bases from J; junction bases left unmatched: 6. The germline V gene has CDR1 MDHEN and CDR2 SYDVKM. This CDR3 is built from 14 residues. In nucleotides, the CDR3 is TGTGCCAGCAGTCGTCCCGGACAGGGGCAGCCCCAGCATTTT. It is translated as CASSRPGQGQPQHF.

The chain links TRBV11-2 to TRBJ2-7; D possibly corresponds to TRBD1 (6 bases). Germline CDR1 and CDR2: SGHAT and FQNNGV. The CDR3 length is 12 residues. V lost 4 bases, J lost 6 bases, and 10 bases lay in between. The CDR3 protein is CASSSGVFEQYF. The CDR3, as DNA: TGTGCCAGCAGCTCAGGGGTATTCGAGCAGTACTTC.

This sequence joins TRBV10-1 and TRBJ2-2, with 9 bases aligning to TRBD1. The CDR3 sequence is 15 residues long. Germline CDR1 reads WNHNN; CDR2 reads SYGVQD (reference sequence). The J segment lost 5 bases and the V segment lost 5 bases, leaving 6 bases of the junction unmatched. This chain's CDR3 is CASSLGQGRTGELFF. The CDR3 DNA follows: TGCGCCAGCAGTCTTGGACAGGGGCGGACCGGGGAGCTGTTTTTT.

This clone was observed once. The chain uses TRBV29-1 and TRBJ2-7; TRBD2 aligns across 9 bases. Germline V gene lookup returns CDR1 SQVTM and CDR2 ANQGSEA. The CDR3 length is 13 residues. The trim removed 8 bases at V and 0 bases at J, leaving 5 bases unmatched. In DNA, the CDR3 is TGCAGCTCAATTAGCGGGAGCTCCTACGAGCAGTACTTC. It yields the protein CSSISGSSYEQYF.

The V and J genes are TRBV5-6 and TRBJ1-1, with D tentatively TRBD1 (6 bases). The CDR3 is 13 amino acids. The V end lost 4 bases, the J end lost 4 bases, and 11 bases lay between the germline ends. CDR1 SGHDT and CDR2 YYEEEE come from the germline V gene. As DNA, the CDR3 is TGTGCCAGCAGCCATACAGGGAGCACTGAAGCTTTCTTT. Amino acids: CASSHTGSTEAFF.

The V and J genes are TRBV19 and TRBJ1-2; no reliable D call. The CDR3 sequence is 13 residues long. CDR1 and CDR2 (germline): LNHDA, SQIVND (reference sequence). Trimming pared 6 bases from V and 4 bases from J, leaving 12 bases between. For the CDR3, the DNA is TGTGCCAGTAGCATTTTGGGGAGCTATGGCTACACCTTC. Translating it yields CASSILGSYGYTF. Full variable domain (remainder filled in from reference TRBV19 and TRBJ1-2): DGGITQSPKYLFRKEGQNVTLSCEQNLNHDAMYWYRQDPGQGLRLIYYSQIVNDFQKGDIAEGYSVSREKKESFPLTVTSAQKNPTAFYLCASSILGSYGYTFGSGTRLTVV.

The chain employs TRBV6-5 and TRBJ2-1, with D unclear. The CDR3 runs 13 residues. The ends were cut back, 0 bases at V and 10 bases at J, with 10 bases in the middle. Per the germline V gene, CDR1 is MNHEY and CDR2 is SVGAGI. CDR3 DNA: TGTGCCAGCAGTTACTCGGTGAGGAACGAGCAGTTCTTC. It codes for CASSYSVRNEQFF.

The rearrangement uses TRBV5-1 and TRBJ2-5, with D possibly TRBD2 on 6 matching bases. Trimming pared 6 bases from V and 7 bases from J, leaving 22 bases between. The CDR3 extends over 15 amino acids. Germline V gene lookup returns CDR1 SGHRS and CDR2 YFSETQ. CDR3 sequence reads: CASTLRDLQEGTQYF. As DNA, the CDR3 is TGCGCCAGCACCCTCCGGGACTTACAGGAGGGGACCCAGTACTTC.